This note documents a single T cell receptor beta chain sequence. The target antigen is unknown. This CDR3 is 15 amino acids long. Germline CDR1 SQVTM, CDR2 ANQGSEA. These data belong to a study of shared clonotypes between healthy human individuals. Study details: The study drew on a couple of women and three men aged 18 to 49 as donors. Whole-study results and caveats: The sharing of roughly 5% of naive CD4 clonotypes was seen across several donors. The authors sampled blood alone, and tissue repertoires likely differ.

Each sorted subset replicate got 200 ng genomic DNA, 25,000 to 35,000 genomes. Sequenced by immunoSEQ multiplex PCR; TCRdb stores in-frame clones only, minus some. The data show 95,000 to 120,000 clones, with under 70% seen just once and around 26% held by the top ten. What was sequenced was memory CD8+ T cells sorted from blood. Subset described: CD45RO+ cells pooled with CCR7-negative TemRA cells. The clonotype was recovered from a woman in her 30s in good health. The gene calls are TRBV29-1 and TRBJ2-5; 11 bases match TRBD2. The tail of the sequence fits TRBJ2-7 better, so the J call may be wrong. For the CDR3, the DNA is TGCAGCGCCAAAACAGGGACTAGCGGCTCCTACGAGCAGTACTTC. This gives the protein CSAKTGTSGSYEQYF.